The 10 T cell receptor beta chains listed next were all sequenced from one sample in a study of neoadjuvant anti-PD-1 for oral cavity cancer. Clones were read by immunoSEQ multiplex PCR, and TCRdb kept only the in-frame ones, dropping some. The repertoire holds about 15,000 clones, 60% to 70% seen once, with about 2.2% in the top ten. The sequencing here drew on PBMCs, taken before nivolumab (anti-PD-1) treatment. These receptors were collected from a person between 40 and 79 years old with oral cavity squamous cell carcinoma.

The rearrangement joins TRBV6-6 to TRBJ2-3, with D tentatively TRBD2 (6 bases). Trimming stripped 10 bases from V and 4 bases from J, with 12 bases between. The CDR3 totals 12 residues. CDR1 is MNHNY, CDR2 SVGAGI, per germline (reference sequence). In DNA, the CDR3 is TGTGCCACCGGGGACTCTGCAGATACGCAGTATTTT. Translated: CATGDSADTQYF.

V is TRBV7-8 and J is TRBJ1-2; no firm D call. V was cut by 5 bases and J by 4 bases, with 14 bases left in between. CDR1 is SGHVS and CDR2 is FQNEAQ in the germline V gene. The CDR3 has 14 amino acids. CDR3 sequence: CASSASEPLYGYTF. In DNA form, the CDR3 reads TGTGCCAGCAGCGCCAGTGAGCCCCTCTATGGCTACACCTTC.

This clone appeared a few times. The V and J genes are TRBV10-2 and TRBJ1-2, with D hard to call. Per the germline V gene, CDR1 is WSHSY and CDR2 is SAAADI. This CDR3 spans 14 amino acids. V lost 6 bases and J 0 bases, leaving 11 bases between the germline ends. The CDR3 spells CASSATAANYGYTF. The CDR3 nucleotides read TGCGCCAGCAGCGCCACCGCAGCTAACTATGGCTACACCTTC.

The chain employs TRBV7-2 and TRBJ2-4, with 7 bases lining up with TRBD1. Germline V gives CDR1 SGHTA, CDR2 FQGNSA. J lost 1 base, V lost 3 bases, and 0 bases had no gene match. The CDR3 consists of 14 residues. The CDR3 here is CASSFRGAKNIQYF. CDR3 sequence (DNA): TGTGCCAGCAGCTTCAGGGGGGCCAAAAACATTCAGTACTTC.

The rearrangement uses TRBV4-2 and TRBJ1-4; possible D gene TRBD1, 5 bases. V was pared by 7 bases and J by 2 bases, with 17 bases between. The CDR3 is 16 amino acids. Looked up from germline, CDR1 is LGHNA and CDR2 is YNFKEQ. CDR3 in DNA: TGTGCCAGCAAACCCGGAGAGGGACGGACTAATGAAAAACTGTTTTTT. Its translation: CASKPGEGRTNEKLFF.

This clone was seen a few times. This chain joins TRBV6-6 and TRBJ2-3; TRBD2 aligns across 9 bases. CDR1 and CDR2 (germline): MNHNY, SVGAGI (reference sequence). CDR3 length equals 16 residues. J lost 4 bases, V lost 2 bases, and 7 bases had no gene match. Here the CDR3 reads CASSYGSGTSPDTQYF. As DNA, the CDR3 is TGTGCCAGCAGTTACGGTAGTGGGACTAGCCCAGATACGCAGTATTTT.

In this sample, this clone turned up once. The chain uses TRBV28 and TRBJ1-2, with D unresolved. This CDR3 is 12 amino acids long. V was clipped by 9 bases and J by 8 bases, with 16 bases between them. Germline CDR1 reads MDHEN; CDR2 reads SYDVKM. The CDR3 reads CASLERGGGYTF. CDR3 nucleotides: TGTGCCAGTTTGGAGCGGGGAGGAGGCTACACCTTC.

The chain couples TRBV18 to TRBJ2-6; D is undetermined. The V gene lost 1 base and the J gene lost 0 bases, with 7 bases spanning the gap. The CDR3 covers 16 residues. Germline CDR1 KGHSH, CDR2 LQKENI. Here the CDR3 reads CASSPLGVSGANVLTF. CDR3 nucleotide sequence: TGTGCCAGCTCACCACTTGGGGTCTCTGGGGCCAACGTCCTGACTTTC.

This chain connects TRBV14 to TRBJ2-6; D call uncertain. V shed 1 base and J shed 0 bases, with 16 bases lying between them. The germline V gene has CDR1 SGHDN and CDR2 FVKESK. This CDR3 region has 19 residues. CDR3 bases: TGTGCCAGCAGCCAAGTCGCATCCACCTTAAGCTCTGGGGCCAACGTCCTGACTTTC. Protein product: CASSQVASTLSSGANVLTF.

J is TRBJ2-4 and V is TRBV11-2, with D possibly matching TRBD2 (6 bases). This CDR3 spans 15 amino acids. Trimming removed 5 bases at V and 6 bases at J, with 17 bases between. The germline V gene has CDR1 SGHAT and CDR2 FQNNGV. The CDR3 reads CASSPSRRRGNIQYF. CDR3 in DNA: TGTGCCAGCAGCCCTAGCCGGCGGAGGGGAAACATTCAGTACTTC.